This TCR beta chain was retrieved from a study of cytotoxic CD8 clonotypes in ibrutinib-treated CLL. About the study: Responses: roughly 25 partial, 2 complete; after median around 64 months, about 15 stayed remitted, roughly 12 progressed. Overall study findings and caveats: Clonality grew at ibrutinib response; at progression, it decreased back toward baseline. Sample timing was unmatched between remission and later-progressing patients; lymph nodes unstudied. Rare overall, public clonotypes shrank or held steady under therapy.

The protocol was immunoSEQ multiplex PCR, while the TCRdb copy is restricted to in-frame clones and leaves out a portion. The repertoire holds roughly 330,000 clones, with roughly two thirds as singletons. Regarding this clone: Its matching antigen is unknown.

The receptor's source is a human donor with chronic lymphocytic leukemia. Sequences were derived from PBMCs, sampled after 36 months of ibrutinib treatment.

The CDR3 reads CASSGTSGSTDTQYF. As DNA, the CDR3 is TGTGCCAGCAGCGGAACTAGCGGAAGCACAGATACGCAGTATTTT. The chain couples TRBV9 to TRBJ2-3; 8 bases are shared with TRBD2. Germline trimming cut 3 bases from V and 0 bases from J; bases unmatched to any gene: 3. This CDR3 has 15 amino acids. Germline values: CDR1 SGDLS, CDR2 YYNGEE.